The subject of this entry is one TCR beta chain. This entry comes from a study of blood T cell repertoires in COVID-19. Study-level information: The United States, Italy and Spain were the sources of the acute and convalescent COVID-19 samples.

Donors in Cohort 3 counted as recovered after two negative PCRs, clearance, or symptom resolution. Some clones are missing from TCRdb's copy, which holds only in-frame ones; the method was immunoSEQ multiplex PCR. The sample consists of about 300,000 clones, about nine tenths of them appearing once. The length of the CDR3 is 13 residues. Looked up from germline, CDR1 is LNHDA and CDR2 is SQIVND (reference sequence). Between the trimmed V and J ends, which lost 3 bases and 14 bases, there was a span of 16 bases. The sequencing input was PBMCs or T cells enriched from blood (not recorded which). The source is a woman aged 40 to 50 who had recovered from COVID-19. V and J are TRBV19 and TRBJ1-4; D is uncertain. The CDR3 is CASSMDRGGGLFF. CDR3 nucleotides: TGTGCCAGTAGTATGGACCGGGGAGGAGGGCTGTTTTTT.